The 16 T cell receptor beta chains presented below share a single source sample, sequenced in a study of identical twins. TCRdb processed the 5' RACE reads anew with MiXCR; each CDR3 protein has one entry. The top ten clones hold roughly 8.7% of a sample with 300,000 to 400,000 distinct CDR3 sequences, 9% of them seen once. The sequenced sample consisted of naive T cells sorted from blood. These TCRs come from a woman in her 50s in good health.

This clonotype was seen more than once but under ten times. The chain is built from TRBV9 and TRBJ2-7; D is unclear. V gave up 4 bases and J gave up 3 bases, with 17 bases separating them. This CDR3 comprises 15 residues. Germline lookup yields CDR1 SGDLS and CDR2 YYNGEE. The CDR3 coding sequence is TGTGCCAGCAGCCCTTGGTCTAGGTTGGACTACGAGCAGTACTTC. Translated: CASSPWSRLDYEQYF.

In this sample, this clonotype turned up a few times. The chain combines TRBV20-1 with TRBJ2-5; 8 bases align to TRBD2. CDR3 length equals 13 residues. J gave up 5 bases and V 1 base, and 3 bases lay outside the gene matches. The germline V gene has CDR1 DFQATT and CDR2 SNEGSKA (reference sequence). The CDR3 loop reads CSARVVAGETQYF. The CDR3 DNA sequence: TGCAGTGCTAGAGTGGTAGCGGGGGAGACCCAGTACTTC.

This clonotype turned up a few times. The chain uses TRBV6-6 and TRBJ1-4; maybe TRBD1 (6 bases). V lost 7 bases and J lost 5, with 17 bases in between. CDR1 and CDR2 from the germline V gene are MNHNY and SVGAGI (reference sequence). The CDR3 consists of 15 residues. CDR3 residues: CASTPWGGGNEKLFF. The CDR3 DNA sequence: TGTGCCAGCACCCCATGGGGGGGCGGGAATGAAAAACTGTTTTTT.

The chain is built from TRBV2 and TRBJ2-1, with 9 bases aligning to TRBD2. With 10 bases clipped from V and 5 bases from J, the junction kept 9 bases outside the gene matches. This CDR3 region has 14 residues. Germline V gene sequence: CDR1 SNHLY, CDR2 FYNNEI. CDR3 DNA sequence: TGTGCCACCAATAGCGGGAGTCCAAACAATGAGCAGTTCTTC. Encoded protein: CATNSGSPNNEQFF. Variable domain in full (rest from reference TRBV2 and TRBJ2-1): EPEVTQTPSHQVTQMGQEVILRCVPISNHLYFYWYRQILGQKVEFLVSFYNNEISEKSEIFDDQFSVERPDGSNFTLKIRSTKLEDSAMYFCATNSGSPNNEQFFGPGTRLTVL.

This clonotype has only a few counts. This chain connects TRBV5-1 to TRBJ2-5; D not resolved. V dropped 2 bases and J dropped 5 bases, with 4 bases sitting between them. Germline V CDR1 and CDR2: SGHRS, YFSETQ. The CDR3 extends over 11 amino acids. In nucleotides, the CDR3 is TGCGCCAGCAGCTTCATGGAGACCCAGTACTTC. This translates into CASSFMETQYF. Drawing the rest from reference TRBV5-1 and TRBJ2-5, the complete variable domain is KAGVTQTPRYLIKTRGQQVTLSCSPISGHRSVSWYQQTPGQGLQFLFEYFSETQRNKGNFPGRFSGRQFSNSRSEMNVSTLELGDSALYLCASSFMETQYFGPGTRLLVL.

The chain joins TRBV3-1 to TRBJ1-6; no clear D. V dropped 0 bases and J dropped 9 bases, with 12 bases sitting between them. This CDR3 spans 15 amino acids. CDR1 is LGHDT, CDR2 YNNKEL, per germline (reference sequence). In DNA, the CDR3 is TGTGCCAGCAGCCAAGATATGATACGGGGTTCACCCCTCCACTTT. It is translated as CASSQDMIRGSPLHF.

This clonotype has more than one count but fewer than ten. The CDR3 region is CASMRLAGAGELFF. CDR3 nucleotide sequence: TGTGCCAGCATGCGACTAGCGGGAGCTGGGGAGCTGTTTTTT. V and J are TRBV2 and TRBJ2-2, with 12 bases lining up with TRBD2. The CDR3 contains 14 residues. Trimming took 7 bases from V and 8 from J; bases not matched to a gene: 5. CDR1 SNHLY and CDR2 FYNNEI come from the germline V gene.

This clonotype showed up many times. The chain combines TRBV11-3 with TRBJ2-2, with D unclear. From germline, CDR1 is SGHNT and CDR2 YENEEA. With 1 base removed from V and 0 bases from J, the gap between germline ends came to 6 bases. The length of the CDR3 is 15 residues. The DNA of the CDR3 is TGTGCCAGCAGCTTAGGGCAGGCGAACACCGGGGAGCTGTTTTTT. This codes for CASSLGQANTGELFF. The full variable domain, rest sourced from reference TRBV11-3 and TRBJ2-2, is EAGVVQSPRYKIIEKKQPVAFWCNPISGHNTLYWYLQNLGQGPELLIRYENEEAVDDSQLPKDRFSAERLKGVDSTLKIQPAELGDSAVYLCASSLGQANTGELFFGEGSRLTVL.

This clonotype occurred many times. This chain uses TRBV2 with TRBJ2-1; D tentatively reads TRBD1 or TRBD2 (5 bases each). The CDR3 is made up of 15 amino acids. Germline V CDR1 and CDR2: SNHLY, FYNNEI. V was shortened by 5 bases and J by 3 bases, with 14 bases between the two germline ends. The CDR3 nucleotides are TGTGCCAGCAGTTACAGGTGGGGGAGCTACAATGAGCAGTTCTTC. Its translation: CASSYRWGSYNEQFF.

The V gene is TRBV5-5, the J gene TRBJ2-1; D is possibly TRBD1 or TRBD2 (6 bases each). Trimming left V 6 bases short and J 5 bases short, with 27 bases between. The germline gives CDR1 SGHKS, CDR2 YYEKEE (reference sequence). The CDR3 runs 18 residues. The CDR3 sequence: CASTMSGATGWGHNEQFF. The CDR3 coding sequence is TGTGCCAGCACCATGTCGGGGGCGACAGGTTGGGGCCACAATGAGCAGTTCTTC.

This clonotype came up a few times. The chain couples TRBV24-1 to TRBJ2-3; 7 nucleotides line up with TRBD2. The CDR3 has 14 residues. The trim removed 2 bases at V and 4 bases at J, leaving 2 bases unmatched. Germline V gives CDR1 KGHDR, CDR2 SFDVKD. The CDR3 reads CATSDSTSSDTQYF. In DNA, the CDR3 is TGTGCCACCAGTGATTCGACTAGCTCAGATACGCAGTATTTT.

This clonotype has more than one count but fewer than ten. V is TRBV6-1 and J is TRBJ1-2; D is undetermined. V lost 3 bases, J lost 10 bases, and 6 bases lay in between. Germline V gives CDR1 MNHNS, CDR2 SASEGT. The CDR3 is made up of 10 amino acids. Here the CDR3 reads CASSEVSYTF. CDR3 in DNA: TGTGCCAGCAGTGAGGTTTCCTACACCTTC.

In its sample, this clonotype was seen many times. The chain uses TRBV20-1 and TRBJ2-4; TRBD2 matches 8 bases. Germline V CDR1 and CDR2: DFQATT, SNEGSKA (reference sequence). The J segment lost 4 bases and the V segment lost 6 bases, leaving 2 bases of the junction unmatched. The CDR3 totals 12 residues. The CDR3 is CSARGEKNIQYF. CDR3 DNA: TGCAGTGCGCGGGGGGAAAAAAACATTCAGTACTTC.

This chain uses TRBV11-1 with TRBJ2-7; 9 nucleotides agree with TRBD1. CDR3 length equals 14 residues. The V and J ends lost 6 bases and 4 bases, in that order; junction bases with no gene match: 7. In germline, CDR1 is SGHAT, CDR2 FQDESV (reference sequence). CDR3 amino acids: CASSPAGTGYEQYF. The CDR3 DNA follows: TGTGCCAGCAGTCCGGCGGGGACAGGGTACGAGCAGTACTTC.

This clonotype was seen only a few times. The chain joins TRBV3-1 to TRBJ2-1; 9 nucleotides match TRBD2. Germline values: CDR1 LGHDT, CDR2 YNNKEL (reference sequence). The CDR3 spans 15 residues. The V segment lost 1 base and the J segment 6 bases; nucleotides outside the gene matches: 4. The chain's CDR3 is CASSQGRGRANEQFF. The CDR3 DNA sequence: TGTGCCAGCAGCCAAGGTCGCGGGAGGGCCAATGAGCAGTTCTTC.

This clonotype has a handful of counts. DNA of the CDR3: TGTGCCAGCGGAGACAGGGCGGATGGGGACGAGCAGTACTTC. It codes for CASGDRADGDEQYF. The V and J genes are TRBV11-1 and TRBJ2-7; 7 nucleotides align to TRBD1. This CDR3 is 14 amino acids long. Losses at the gene ends were 8 bases for V and 5 bases for J; bases not matched to a gene: 12. Germline-derived CDR1 and CDR2 are SGHAT and FQDESV (reference sequence).